A single sample gave rise to the 19 T cell receptor beta chains below, sequenced in a study of shared clonotypes between healthy human individuals (dated by TCRdb to 2018 to 2020). Library creation used the immunoSEQ multiplex PCR assay. TCRdb provides this immuneACCESS table in a form limited to in-frame rearrangements. Some clones are lacking; in checked studies, under half of them reflect an unresolved V gene, and why the rest are absent is not known. The sample table contains 2,500,000 or so clones; only one count was recorded for approximately 93% of them. The biggest ten clones account for 0.36% of the sample. The sequenced sample was naive CD4+ T cells from PBMCs. Read against the paper, the sample's cell subset or site label means: CD45RA+ positively selected. Source of these receptors: a man aged 18 to 30 in good health. Some clones in this sample may be carry-over from other donors' samples.

This chain uses TRBV28 with TRBJ2-7; possible D gene TRBD1, 6 bases. V lost 5 bases and J lost 2, with 13 bases in between. This CDR3 has 14 residues. Looked up from germline, CDR1 is MDHEN and CDR2 is SYDVKM. The CDR3 nucleotides are TGTGCCAGCAGTGAGACAGGTCCTACCTACGAGCAGTACTTC. Protein sequence: CASSETGPTYEQYF.

The V gene is TRBV28, the J gene TRBJ1-3, with TRBD1 identical over 7 bases. CDR3 length equals 14 residues. The J segment lost 2 bases and the V segment lost 6 bases, leaving 4 bases of the junction unmatched. Germline CDR1 and CDR2: MDHEN and SYDVKM. The CDR3 bases are TGTGCCAGCAGCCGAGGGACAGCTGGAAACACCATATATTTT. Amino acids: CASSRGTAGNTIYF.

A word on this clone: The same CDR3 is also encoded by other DNA sequences in this sample. This sequence joins TRBV29-1 and TRBJ1-1, with unresolved D. Trimming took off 4 bases at V and 0 bases at J, with 9 bases between the two ends. The CDR3 loop spans 13 amino acids. Germline V CDR1 and CDR2: SQVTM, ANQGSEA. The CDR3 DNA reads TGCAGCGTTGCGAGAAAGATGAACACTGAAGCTTTCTTT. This gives the protein CSVARKMNTEAFF.

The chain is built from TRBV28 and TRBJ1-5; D not certain. Germline-derived CDR1 and CDR2 are MDHEN and SYDVKM. The CDR3 is 13 amino acids. V lost 2 bases, J lost 5 bases, and 7 bases lay in between. The CDR3, as DNA: TGTGCCAGCAGTTTAATTCCGGATCAGCCCCAGCATTTT. The encoded protein is CASSLIPDQPQHF.

The chain recombines TRBV27 with TRBJ2-1, with D possibly TRBD2 on 6 matching bases. CDR1 and CDR2 from the germline V gene are MNHEY and SMNVEV (reference sequence). Trimming cost V 3 bases and J 7 bases, with 13 bases left between them. The CDR3 has 14 amino acids. CDR3 in amino acids: CASSFGKGLNEQFF. CDR3 nucleotides: TGTGCCAGCAGTTTCGGCAAGGGACTGAATGAGCAGTTCTTC.

The rearrangement uses TRBV5-6 and TRBJ2-7; tentatively, D is TRBD1 or TRBD2 (5 bases each). The CDR3 is made up of 15 amino acids. Germline CDR1 and CDR2: SGHDT and YYEEEE. Trimming removed 0 bases at V and 2 bases at J, with 12 bases between. DNA for the CDR3: TGTGCCAGCAGCTTGGTTGCCGGGGCGGCCTACGAGCAGTACTTC. Amino acid sequence: CASSLVAGAAYEQYF.

The gene calls are TRBV5-4 and TRBJ2-1; 13 nucleotides agree with TRBD2. Germline CDR1 SGHNT, CDR2 YYREEE (reference sequence). This CDR3 has 16 residues. V lost 4 bases and J lost 10; bases outside the gene matches: 11. The CDR3 bases are TGTGCCAGCAGCCCAAGACTAGCGGGAGGTAGTCAAGAGCAGTTCTTC. Protein sequence: CASSPRLAGGSQEQFF.

V gene TRBV4-2 combines with J gene TRBJ2-7, with no clear D. V lost 0 bases, J lost 6 bases, and 9 bases lay in between. The V gene's germline CDR1 is LGHNA and CDR2 YNFKEQ. CDR3 length: 13 residues. CDR3 amino acids: CASSQDLLTEQYF. DNA for the CDR3: TGTGCCAGCAGCCAAGATCTTCTAACCGAGCAGTACTTC.

The V call is TRBV9, the J call TRBJ2-2, with 13 bases identical to TRBD2. Trimming took 4 bases from V and 0 from J; bases not matched to a gene: 6. CDR1 is SGDLS and CDR2 is YYNGEE in the germline V gene. The CDR3 runs to 18 residues. CDR3 loop: CASSPTSGRGSNTGELFF. DNA of the CDR3: TGTGCCAGCAGCCCTACTAGCGGGAGGGGCTCGAACACCGGGGAGCTGTTTTTT.

In the case of this clone: The sample has other DNA sequences that encode this CDR3 too. The rearrangement uses TRBV9 and TRBJ1-2; D is unresolved. The CDR3 has 14 residues. The germline CDR1 and CDR2 sequences are SGDLS and YYNGEE. Trimming cost V 0 bases and J 4 bases, with 10 bases left between them. The CDR3 sequence: CASSVGQGGYGYTF. CDR3 DNA sequence: TGTGCCAGCAGCGTAGGACAAGGCGGCTATGGCTACACCTTC.

This rearrangement joins TRBV9 to TRBJ1-6; unclear D gene. The CDR3 is 15 amino acids. V lost 0 bases to trimming and J lost 7 bases, with 11 bases between them. CDR1 is SGDLS, CDR2 YYNGEE, per germline. In DNA, the CDR3 is TGTGCCAGCAGCGTAGATCACGCCGAGAATTCACCCCTCCACTTT. Translation gives CASSVDHAENSPLHF. Full variable domain (remainder filled in from reference TRBV9 and TRBJ1-6): DSGVTQTPKHLITATGQRVTLRCSPRSGDLSVYWYQQSLDQGLQFLIQYYNGEERAKGNILERFSAQQFPDLHSELNLSSLELGDSALYFCASSVDHAENSPLHFGNGTRLTVT.

The J gene is TRBJ2-2, the V gene TRBV7-2; D call uncertain. The ends were cut back, 3 bases at V and 6 bases at J, with 5 bases in the middle. The CDR3 contains 12 residues. Germline CDR1 and CDR2: SGHTA and FQGNSA. The CDR3 loop reads CASSFVPGELFF. The CDR3 DNA sequence: TGTGCCAGCAGCTTCGTCCCCGGGGAGCTGTTTTTT.

The chain carries TRBV30 and TRBJ2-7; TRBD1 matches at 9 bases. This CDR3 comprises 15 residues. Germline V gives CDR1 GTSNPN, CDR2 SVGIG (reference sequence). V lost 4 bases, J lost 4 bases, and 11 bases stayed unmatched. The CDR3 is CAWKGRPGTGYEQYF. DNA for the CDR3: TGTGCCTGGAAGGGGAGACCCGGGACAGGGTACGAGCAGTACTTC.

The rearrangement links TRBV2 to TRBJ2-5, with 7 bases fitting TRBD1. Germline loops: CDR1 SNHLY, CDR2 FYNNEI. CDR3 length equals 12 residues. After removal of 10 bases from V and 4 bases from J, the junction contained 6 bases not matched to a gene. The CDR3 spells CATRGQLETQYF. CDR3 in DNA: TGTGCCACCAGGGGACAGCTAGAGACCCAGTACTTC.

The rearrangement uses TRBV5-1 and TRBJ1-5; D is ambiguous. Germline-derived CDR1 and CDR2 are SGHRS and YFSETQ. The CDR3 length is 13 residues. The V and J ends lost 2 bases and 3 bases respectively, with 6 bases between them. The CDR3 sequence is CASSFSHNQPQHF. Written as DNA, the CDR3 is TGCGCCAGCAGCTTTAGTCACAATCAGCCCCAGCATTTT. Drawing the rest from reference TRBV5-1 and TRBJ1-5, the complete variable domain is KAGVTQTPRYLIKTRGQQVTLSCSPISGHRSVSWYQQTPGQGLQFLFEYFSETQRNKGNFPGRFSGRQFSNSRSEMNVSTLELGDSALYLCASSFSHNQPQHFGDGTRLSIL.

This chain links TRBV11-3 with TRBJ2-5, with D tentatively TRBD1 or TRBD2 (5 bases each). Trimming shortened V by 5 bases and J by 7 bases, and 17 bases separated the two germline ends. The CDR3 contains 14 residues. Looked up from germline, CDR1 is SGHNT and CDR2 is YENEEA. The CDR3 here is CASSPGPADGTQYF. In DNA form, the CDR3 reads TGTGCCAGCAGCCCGGGACCGGCTGACGGGACCCAGTACTTC.

J is TRBJ2-3 and V is TRBV28, with a tentative D call TRBD1 (6 bases). Germline-derived CDR1 and CDR2 are MDHEN and SYDVKM. V was pared by 3 bases and J by 6 bases, with 16 bases between. The CDR3 spans 15 residues. The CDR3 bases are TGTGCCAGCAGTTTTCCGCAGGGGCAGGTGGATACGCAGTATTTT. Residues: CASSFPQGQVDTQYF.

This chain joins TRBV27 and TRBJ1-3; D is undetermined. The CDR3 length is 14 residues. Trimming took 6 bases from V and 8 from J, leaving 17 bases between them. Germline-derived CDR1 and CDR2 are MNHEY and SMNVEV (reference sequence). Here the CDR3 reads CASRKQRTSDTIYF. The CDR3 DNA sequence: TGTGCCAGCAGAAAACAGAGAACGTCGGACACCATATATTTT.

This rearrangement joins TRBV7-8 to TRBJ1-6, with D perhaps matching TRBD1 (6 bases). The CDR3 runs to 15 residues. Per the germline V gene, CDR1 is SGHVS and CDR2 is FQNEAQ. The ends were cut back, 6 bases at V and 6 bases at J, with 15 bases in the middle. CDR3 in DNA: TGTGCCAGCAGGGACAGTGACCGGTTTAATTCACCCCTCCACTTT. Its protein product is CASRDSDRFNSPLHF.